Presented here are 10 T cell receptor beta chains from one specimen sequenced in a study of T cell repertoires in aging, cancer and after chemotherapy. Rearranged V-D-J TRB sequences were amplified with a mixed TRB-A/B primer pool. From the multiplex PCR reads, TCRdb called clonotypes with MiXCR, one entry per CDR3 protein. The sample includes approximately 13,000 distinct CDR3 sequences, around a quarter of them seen just once. Peripheral blood genomic DNA, not sorted cells or RNA, was the template. The specimen was blood. These receptors were taken from a human donor in good health.

This clonotype was counted between two and nine times. This chain uses TRBV5-1 with TRBJ2-7; TRBD1 aligns across 7 bases. The CDR3 covers 12 residues. The junction had 0 bases not matched to a gene; V was cut back by 0 bases and J by 6 bases. CDR1 is SGHRS and CDR2 is YFSETQ in the germline V gene. CDR3: CASSLDRGEQYV. The CDR3 region has the DNA TGCGCCAGCAGCTTGGACAGGGGCGAGCAGTACGTC.

On this clonotype itself: This may arise from a read error, as a much more abundant clone is one base away. The CDR3 spells CSATHREGSYNEQFF. In DNA, the CDR3 is TGCAGTGCTACTCACAGGGAGGGCTCCTACAATGAGCAGTTCTTC. This rearrangement joins TRBV20-1 to TRBJ2-1; possible D gene TRBD2, 7 bases. The V gene lost 4 bases and the J gene lost 0 bases, with 13 bases spanning the gap. This CDR3 comprises 15 residues. The V gene's germline CDR1 is DFQATT and CDR2 SNEGSKA (reference sequence).

The chain couples TRBV6-7 to TRBJ2-1; tentatively, D is TRBD1 or TRBD2 (5 bases each). TRBV6-7 has ORF status, its function being uncertain. The CDR3 consists of 15 residues. Trimming took 10 bases from V and 2 from J, leaving 18 bases between them. The DNA of the CDR3 is TGTGCCAACCCGCTGGGGGTAACTACCTACAATGAGCAGTTCTTC. It translates to CANPLGVTTYNEQFF.

V usage is TRBV6-5 and J usage is TRBJ2-7, with 9 bases that match TRBD1. The length of the CDR3 is 14 residues. V trimming: 4 bases; J trimming: 2 bases; junction bases outside the gene matches: 3. The germline V gene has CDR1 MNHEY and CDR2 SVGAGI. Written as DNA, the CDR3 is TGTGCCAGCAGTTTGGGACAGGGTCCCTACGAGCAGTACTTC. This sequence encodes CASSLGQGPYEQYF.

This chain links TRBV5-1 with TRBJ2-2; TRBD1 agrees at 8 bases. The CDR3 length is 14 residues. Germline values: CDR1 SGHRS, CDR2 YFSETQ. Trimming cost V 6 bases and J 6 bases; bases outside gene matches: 7. CDR3 in amino acids: CASIPGTGPGELFF. The CDR3 DNA sequence: TGCGCCAGCATCCCCGGGACAGGCCCCGGGGAGCTGTTTTTT. The full variable domain, in which reference TRBV5-1 and TRBJ2-2 provide the parts outside the CDR3, is KAGVTQTPRYLIKTRGQQVTLSCSPISGHRSVSWYQQTPGQGLQFLFEYFSETQRNKGNFPGRFSGRQFSNSRSEMNVSTLELGDSALYLCASIPGTGPGELFFGEGSRLTVL.

This clonotype is judged medium-sized. This chain joins TRBV6-1 and TRBJ1-2; possible D gene TRBD1, 5 bases. Deletions cut 2 bases from V and 4 bases from J, with 11 bases between. Germline CDR1 and CDR2: MNHNS and SASEGT. CDR3 size: 14 residues. CDR3 nucleotides: TGTGCCAGCAGTGAAATCCGGGGGGGCTATGGCTACACCTTC. It encodes CASSEIRGGYGYTF.

This chain uses TRBV4-1 with TRBJ1-5; 8 positions agree with TRBD1. J lost 3 bases, V lost 4 bases, and 5 bases had no gene match. There are 15 residues in the CDR3. Germline V lookup: CDR1 MGHRA, CDR2 YSYEKL. The CDR3 here is CASSRGQGNNQPQHF. CDR3 in DNA: TGCGCCAGCAGCCGAGGACAGGGCAACAATCAGCCCCAGCATTTT.

This clonotype has only a few counts. The chain employs TRBV5-4 and TRBJ1-2; a possible D gene is TRBD1 (5 bases). This CDR3 spans 15 amino acids. Trimming took off 2 bases at V and 4 bases at J, with 15 bases between the two ends. Germline lookup yields CDR1 SGHNT and CDR2 YYREEE (reference sequence). In nucleotides, the CDR3 is TGTGCCAGCAGCTTAACTCAGGGCCTCCCCTATGGCTACACCTTC. Residues: CASSLTQGLPYGYTF.

The chain employs TRBV7-3 and TRBJ2-5; D may be TRBD1 (5 bases). V lost 5 bases and J lost 4, with 14 bases in between. The CDR3 is made up of 14 amino acids. Germline V CDR1 and CDR2: SGHTA, FQGTGA. CDR3 region: CASSPSGLGETQYF. The CDR3 region has the DNA TGTGCCAGCAGCCCTTCAGGGCTAGGAGAGACCCAGTACTTC.

As concerns this clonotype: This may be a read error, as it is one base from a much larger clone. This chain links TRBV7-2 with TRBJ2-7; D is unclear. The DNA matches TRBJ2-1 better at its end, which makes the J call doubtful. CDR3 length: 11 residues. CDR1 is SGHTA, CDR2 FQGNSA, per germline. This CDR3 reads CASSAQYEQFF. The CDR3 DNA follows: TGTGCCAGCAGCGCCCAATACGAGCAGTTCTTC.